Listed here are 23 T cell receptor beta chains from one sample, sequenced in a study of T cell responses to AZD1222 COVID-19 vaccine. The protocol was immunoSEQ multiplex PCR, while the TCRdb copy is restricted to in-frame clones and leaves out a portion. The sample includes 110,000 to 150,000 clones, 75% to 90% seen only once; the top ten take roughly 1.7%. The source was peripheral blood, collected on day 0 of AZD1222 vaccination. The receptors were sampled from an adult in good health.

The chain couples TRBV5-1 to TRBJ1-1; weak D call: TRBD1 (5 bases). The CDR3 is 15 residues long. Trimming took 3 bases from V and 0 from J, leaving 12 bases between them. The V gene's germline CDR1 is SGHRS and CDR2 YFSETQ. Here the CDR3 reads CASSYFDSLNTEAFF. In DNA, the CDR3 is TGCGCCAGCAGCTACTTCGACAGCCTGAACACTGAAGCTTTCTTT.

In nucleotides, the CDR3 is TGTGCCAGCAGCCAACGGACTAGCGGGGCCTACGAGCAGTACTTC. Its protein product is CASSQRTSGAYEQYF. The genes are TRBV4-2 and TRBJ2-7, with 12 bases that match TRBD2. Germline CDR1 LGHNA, CDR2 YNFKEQ. V shed 2 bases and J 2 bases; nucleotides not matched to a gene: 1. This CDR3 spans 15 amino acids.

The chain is built from TRBV5-1 and TRBJ1-2; 7 bases fit TRBD1. The CDR3 spans 15 residues. Trimming cost V 1 base and J 6 bases; bases outside gene matches: 9. CDR1 is SGHRS, CDR2 YFSETQ, per germline. Here the CDR3 reads CASSLYAEGADGYTF. CDR3 DNA: TGCGCCAGCAGCTTGTACGCGGAGGGGGCCGATGGCTACACCTTC.

V and J are TRBV14 and TRBJ1-5; D remains unclear. V lost 0 bases, J lost 7 bases, and 16 bases lay in between. The CDR3 runs 16 residues. The germline V gene has CDR1 SGHDN and CDR2 FVKESK. The CDR3 sequence is CASSQETRTVRQPQHF. The CDR3 coding sequence is TGTGCCAGCAGCCAAGAAACGCGCACAGTCAGACAGCCCCAGCATTTT.

This chain uses TRBV7-9 with TRBJ2-3, with 8 positions matching TRBD1. V was clipped by 5 bases and J by 3 bases; unmatched bases: 10. Per germline, CDR1 SEHNR and CDR2 FQNEAQ (reference sequence). This CDR3 is 16 amino acids long. The CDR3 DNA follows: TGTGCCAGCAGCGCACTTCAGGGGGCGCAGACAGATACGCAGTATTTT. Its translation: CASSALQGAQTDTQYF.

The chain uses TRBV7-9 and TRBJ2-6; 7 bases align to TRBD1. Trimming took 5 bases from V and 1 from J; bases not matched to a gene: 8. CDR3 length equals 17 residues. The germline gives CDR1 SEHNR, CDR2 FQNEAQ (reference sequence). The CDR3 nucleotides read TGTGCCAGCAGCCGCGACAGGGTGGTATCTGGGGCCAACGTCCTGACTTTC. This sequence encodes CASSRDRVVSGANVLTF.

DNA of the CDR3: TGTGCCAGCTGGAGGCGGGATCGAGGGTCTGAAGCTTTCTTT. Translating it yields CASWRRDRGSEAFF. The chain uses TRBV6-5 and TRBJ1-1; no firm D call. CDR1 is MNHEY and CDR2 is SVGAGI in the germline V gene. V dropped 8 bases and J dropped 6 bases, with 19 bases sitting between them. The CDR3 sequence is 14 residues long.

V usage is TRBV28 and J usage is TRBJ2-1; D gene uncertain. Trimming shortened V by 5 bases and J by 7 bases, and 9 bases separated the two germline ends. The CDR3 totals 12 residues. Germline lookup yields CDR1 MDHEN and CDR2 SYDVKM. CDR3: CASSPTLNEQFF. CDR3 bases: TGTGCCAGCAGTCCGACTCTTAATGAGCAGTTCTTC.

CDR3 coding DNA: TGTGCCAGCAAACCTCTCTACGAGCAGTACTTC. Translation gives CASKPLYEQYF. V is TRBV7-9 and J is TRBJ2-7; D is ambiguous. V dropped 7 bases and J dropped 3 bases, with 7 bases sitting between them. The CDR3 is made up of 11 amino acids. The germline V gene has CDR1 SEHNR and CDR2 FQNEAQ (reference sequence). Variable domain in full (rest from reference TRBV7-9 and TRBJ2-7): DTGVSQNPRHKITKRGQNVTFRCDPISEHNRLYWYRQTLGQGPEFLTYFQNEAQLEKSRLLSDRFSAERPKGSFSTLEIQRTEQGDSAMYLCASKPLYEQYFGPGTRLTVT.

V usage is TRBV19 and J usage is TRBJ1-6; D gene uncertain. Trimming took off 3 bases at V and 0 bases at J, with 6 bases between the two ends. CDR1 and CDR2 (germline): LNHDA, SQIVND (reference sequence). This CDR3 has 15 residues. This CDR3 reads CASSIGSSYNSPLHF. CDR3 nucleotide sequence: TGTGCCAGTAGTATCGGGAGCTCCTATAATTCACCCCTCCACTTT.

The chain uses TRBV3-1 (or the pseudogene TRBV3-2) and TRBJ1-2, with 8 nucleotides matching TRBD1. The CDR3 is 16 residues long. With 0 bases clipped from V and 4 bases from J, the junction kept 7 bases outside the gene matches. CDR1 and CDR2 (germline): LGHDT, YNNKEL (reference sequence). The CDR3 region is CASSQERFGTGYGYTF. The CDR3 nucleotides read TGTGCCAGCAGCCAAGAACGGTTCGGGACAGGCTATGGCTACACCTTC.

V gene TRBV7-9 combines with J gene TRBJ1-2, with a weak D call TRBD1 (5 bases). The CDR3 consists of 16 residues. The V and J ends lost 5 bases and 0 bases respectively, with 16 bases between them. Germline values: CDR1 SEHNR, CDR2 FQNEAQ (reference sequence). The CDR3 loop reads CASSPRQIPSNYGYTF. The CDR3 region has the DNA TGTGCCAGCAGCCCGCGACAGATACCTTCTAACTATGGCTACACCTTC.

The rearrangement links TRBV18 to TRBJ1-1, with D tentatively TRBD1 (5 bases). With 1 base removed from V and 1 base from J, the gap between germline ends came to 13 bases. The CDR3 sequence is 16 residues long. Per the germline V gene, CDR1 is KGHSH and CDR2 is LQKENI. The CDR3 nucleotides read TGTGCCAGCTCACCACGACAGATTTCACCGAACACTGAAGCTTTCTTT. It specifies CASSPRQISPNTEAFF.

The chain links TRBV7-9 to TRBJ1-5; 9 nucleotides line up with TRBD1. V dropped 5 bases and J dropped 5; count of bases not matched to a gene: 4. Germline values: CDR1 SEHNR, CDR2 FQNEAQ (reference sequence). There are 14 residues in the CDR3. The CDR3 DNA is TGTGCCAGCAGCCGAACAGGGGGCGATCAGCCCCAGCATTTT. Residues: CASSRTGGDQPQHF. The whole variable domain, remainder taken from reference TRBV7-9 and TRBJ1-5, is DTGVSQNPRHKITKRGQNVTFRCDPISEHNRLYWYRQTLGQGPEFLTYFQNEAQLEKSRLLSDRFSAERPKGSFSTLEIQRTEQGDSAMYLCASSRTGGDQPQHFGDGTRLSIL.

The chain links TRBV18 to TRBJ1-2; D remains ambiguous. This CDR3 region has 15 residues. Germline-derived CDR1 and CDR2 are KGHSH and LQKENI. Trimming left V 3 bases short and J 4 bases short, with 15 bases between. In DNA, the CDR3 is TGTGCCAGCTCACCCTCCGTGGGGTCCCCCTATGGCTACACCTTC. As protein: CASSPSVGSPYGYTF. The variable domain in full, with the rest retrieved from reference TRBV18 and TRBJ1-2, is NAGVMQNPRHLVRRRGQEARLRCSPMKGHSHVYWYRQLPEEGLKFMVYLQKENIIDESGMPKERFSAEFPKEGPSILRIQQVVRGDSAAYFCASSPSVGSPYGYTFGSGTRLTVV.

The V and J genes are TRBV19 and TRBJ1-1; TRBD1 aligns across 7 bases. The CDR3 is made up of 13 amino acids. Losses at the gene ends were 1 base for V and 8 bases for J; bases not matched to a gene: 4. Germline V gene lookup returns CDR1 LNHDA and CDR2 SQIVND (reference sequence). Written as DNA, the CDR3 is TGTGCCAGTAGTATAGTAAAGGACAGGGAAGCTTTCTTT. Its translation: CASSIVKDREAFF.

Here the CDR3 DNA reads TGTGCCACCAGTGGCTTGGTGAATGCGAACACCGGGGAGCTGTTTTTT. Amino acids: CATSGLVNANTGELFF. V gene TRBV15 combines with J gene TRBJ2-2; D is unclear. V was trimmed by 6 bases and J by 0 bases, leaving 14 bases between them. The length of the CDR3 is 16 residues. In germline, CDR1 is LNHNV, CDR2 YYDKDF (reference sequence).

This clone showed up just once. V gene TRBV15 combines with J gene TRBJ2-3; D is undetermined. CDR1 LNHNV and CDR2 YYDKDF come from the germline V gene (reference sequence). This CDR3 comprises 12 residues. V gave up 1 base and J gave up 2 bases, with 1 base separating them. The CDR3, as DNA: TGTGCCACCAGCAGAGCCACAGATACGCAGTATTTT. Protein: CATSRATDTQYF. Drawing the rest from reference TRBV15 and TRBJ2-3, the complete variable domain is DAMVIQNPRYQVTQFGKPVTLSCSQTLNHNVMYWYQQKSSQAPKLLFHYYDKDFNNEADTPDNFQSRRPNTSFCFLDIRSPGLGDTAMYLCATSRATDTQYFGPGTRLTVL.

This chain links TRBV9 with TRBJ1-2, with 7 bases aligning to TRBD1. The CDR3 is 14 residues long. The germline gives CDR1 SGDLS, CDR2 YYNGEE. The V gene end was trimmed by 5 bases and the J gene end by 1 base; junction bases not matched to a gene: 5. In nucleotides, the CDR3 is TGTGCCAGCAGAAAGACAGGGATTAACTATGGCTACACCTTC. Translation gives CASRKTGINYGYTF.

DNA of the CDR3: TGTGCCAGTATCCAATCCCGAGGCAATCAGCCCCAGCATTTT. This gives the protein CASIQSRGNQPQHF. The J gene is TRBJ1-5, the V gene TRBV19; D is undetermined. The CDR3 is made up of 14 amino acids. CDR1 LNHDA and CDR2 SQIVND come from the germline V gene (reference sequence). Trimming removed 7 bases from V and 2 bases from J, with 12 bases in between.

The rearrangement joins TRBV7-6 to TRBJ1-3; 10 positions agree with TRBD1. V was pared by 1 base and J by 3 bases, with 9 bases of the junction left unmatched. Germline V gives CDR1 SGHVS, CDR2 FNYEAQ. The CDR3 consists of 18 residues. Here the CDR3 reads CASSLDARQGANGNTIYF. The CDR3 nucleotides read TGTGCCAGCAGCTTAGACGCGCGACAGGGGGCCAATGGAAACACCATATATTTT.

CDR3 region: CASSTGTGYQPQHF. CDR3 sequence (DNA): TGTGCCAGCAGCACCGGGACAGGCTATCAGCCCCAGCATTTT. J is TRBJ1-5 and V is TRBV2; 8 bases line up with TRBD1. Germline V CDR1 and CDR2: SNHLY, FYNNEI. This CDR3 comprises 14 residues. Losses at the gene ends were 6 bases for V and 5 bases for J; bases not matched to a gene: 6.

This sequence joins TRBV30 and TRBJ1-2; D is uncertain. Trimming took 0 bases from V and 3 from J, leaving 8 bases between them. CDR3 length: 13 residues. The germline V gene has CDR1 GTSNPN and CDR2 SVGIG (reference sequence). The CDR3 reads CAWSVGSYYGYTF. CDR3 DNA: TGTGCCTGGAGTGTAGGGTCCTACTATGGCTACACCTTC.